Shown below are 30 T cell receptor beta chains from a single sample sequenced in a study of early T cells in non-severe SARS-CoV-2 infection. From the 5' RACE reads, TCRdb called clonotypes with MiXCR, one entry per CDR3 protein. The table has approximately 70,000 distinct CDR3 sequences, roughly an eighth seen once; the top ten hold 5% to 5.5%. Sample: whole blood. Every receptor here comes from an adult who was a healthcare worker with PCR-confirmed SARS-CoV-2 infection or an uninfected control (not recorded which).

CDR3 sequence: CASRSGTLYYF. DNA for the CDR3: TGTGCCAGCCGCTCCGGGACACTTTATTATTTT. The J gene is TRBJ1-3, the V gene TRBV2; TRBD1 is a possible D gene (6 bases). The CDR3 has 11 residues. The V gene lost 8 bases and the J gene lost 16 bases, with 18 bases spanning the gap. CDR1 SNHLY and CDR2 FYNNEI come from the germline V gene. Full variable domain (outside the CDR3, taken from reference TRBV2 and TRBJ1-3): EPEVTQTPSHQVTQMGQEVILRCVPISNHLYFYWYRQILGQKVEFLVSFYNNEISEKSEIFDDQFSVERPDGSNFTLKIRSTKLEDSAMYFCASRSGTLYYFGEGSWLTVV.

V and J are TRBV4-1 and TRBJ2-1; D remains ambiguous. Trimming took off 4 bases at V and 4 bases at J, with 5 bases between the two ends. The germline V gene encodes CDR1 MGHRA and CDR2 YSYEKL. This CDR3 is built from 12 residues. The CDR3 sequence: CASSPEYNEQFF. The CDR3 coding sequence is TGCGCCAGCAGCCCTGAATACAATGAGCAGTTCTTC.

The V call is TRBV30, the J call TRBJ1-6, with D uncertain. The CDR3 loop spans 13 amino acids. V was pared by 4 bases and J by 7 bases, with 11 bases between. Germline assignment: CDR1 GTSNPN and CDR2 SVGIG (reference sequence). CDR3 sequence: CAWTGIRNSPLHF. CDR3 DNA sequence: TGTGCCTGGACGGGTATTAGGAATTCACCCCTCCACTTT.

This clonotype showed up many times. The junction differs from germline at one of its ends, possibly a read error. The V gene is TRBV7-2, the J gene TRBJ1-1; D not certain. CDR1 and CDR2 (germline): SGHTA, FQGNSA. This CDR3 comprises 14 residues. The CDR3 DNA reads TGTGCCAGCAGCTTAGGACCGCCTAACACTGAAGTTTTCTTT. Protein sequence: CASSLGPPNTEVFF.

The chain links TRBV9 to TRBJ2-3; 7 nucleotides align to TRBD2. Germline loops: CDR1 SGDLS, CDR2 YYNGEE. CDR3 length: 16 amino acids. Trimming took 0 bases from V and 0 from J; bases not matched to a gene: 4. CDR3 region: CASSVGPSGSTDTQYF. For the CDR3, the DNA is TGTGCCAGCAGCGTAGGTCCTAGCGGAAGCACAGATACGCAGTATTTT.

This clonotype was detected only a few times. The chain combines TRBV28 with TRBJ1-4; 8 bases line up with TRBD1. V trimming: 6 bases; J trimming: 12 bases; junction bases outside the gene matches: 3. The CDR3 spans 11 residues. CDR1 MDHEN and CDR2 SYDVKM come from the germline V gene. The CDR3 region is CASRLQGELFF. CDR3 nucleotide sequence: TGTGCCAGCAGACTACAGGGGGAACTGTTTTTT.

CDR3 DNA: TGTGCCAGCAAAGTTCGGGGCGGCAATGAGCAGTTCTTC. Amino acid sequence: CASKVRGGNEQFF. V usage is TRBV2 and J usage is TRBJ2-1; D may match TRBD1 or TRBD2 (5 bases each). This CDR3 is 13 amino acids long. The V gene lost 7 bases and the J gene lost 6 bases, with 13 bases spanning the gap. Germline-derived CDR1 and CDR2 are SNHLY and FYNNEI.

This clonotype came up many times. This sequence joins TRBV21-1 and TRBJ1-2; no DNA check was done on the table's D call, TRBD1. TRBV21-1 is a pseudogene. The CDR3 spans 14 residues. Here the CDR3 DNA reads TGTGCCAGCAGCAGTTTCAGGGTTTTCTACGGCTACACCTTC. Translated, it gives CASSSFRVFYGYTF.

This chain joins TRBV9 and TRBJ2-7, with D maybe TRBD2 (5 bases). Between the trimmed V and J ends, which lost 0 bases and 4 bases, there was a span of 8 bases. The CDR3 runs 13 residues. CDR1 and CDR2 from the germline V gene are SGDLS and YYNGEE. This CDR3 is CASSVAAGYEQYF. In nucleotides, the CDR3 is TGTGCCAGCAGCGTAGCCGCGGGTTACGAGCAGTACTTC. Full variable domain (remainder filled in from reference TRBV9 and TRBJ2-7): DSGVTQTPKHLITATGQRVTLRCSPRSGDLSVYWYQQSLDQGLQFLIQYYNGEERAKGNILERFSAQQFPDLHSELNLSSLELGDSALYFCASSVAAGYEQYFGPGTRLTVT.

This clonotype has a handful of counts. CDR3 coding DNA: TGTGCCAGCTCACCACAGACCCTAGCGGCAGTGAACACCGGGGAGCTGTTTTTT. Translated: CASSPQTLAAVNTGELFF. This sequence joins TRBV18 and TRBJ2-2; TRBD2 aligns across 7 bases. V lost 1 base and J lost 1; bases outside the gene matches: 9. The CDR3 runs to 18 residues. The V gene's germline CDR1 is KGHSH and CDR2 LQKENI.

This clonotype was seen repeatedly, ten times or more. The chain uses TRBV12-3 or TRBV12-4 and TRBJ2-3; tentatively, D is TRBD2 (6 bases). The CDR3 is made up of 14 amino acids. V gave up 5 bases and J gave up 8 bases, with 17 bases separating them. CDR3 protein: CASSLGSLRGTQYF. CDR3 nucleotides: TGTGCCAGCAGTCTGGGGTCCCTGCGGGGTACGCAGTATTTT.

This clonotype was recorded once. A much more abundant neighbour one base away suggests this may be a read error. The chain uses TRBV6-2 or TRBV6-3 and TRBJ2-7; a possible D gene is TRBD2 (5 bases). This CDR3 has 12 amino acids. From germline, CDR1 is MNHEY and CDR2 SVGEGT. The ends were cut back, 7 bases at V and 6 bases at J, with 13 bases in the middle. The DNA for the CDR3 is TGTGCCAGCACCGACTGGAGGTCCGAGCAGTACTTC. This translates into CASTDWRSEQYF.

This clonotype was seen repeatedly, ten times or more. This chain connects TRBV29-1 to TRBJ2-5; 13 positions match TRBD2. Germline V gene lookup returns CDR1 SQVTM and CDR2 ANQGSEA. Trimming at V came to 4 bases and at J to 0 bases, leaving 8 bases not matched to a gene. This CDR3 region has 17 residues. CDR3 sequence: CSVVLHGTSGDQETQYF. The CDR3 region has the DNA TGCAGCGTTGTCCTACACGGGACTAGCGGGGACCAAGAGACCCAGTACTTC.

A few counts support this clonotype. The V call is TRBV27, the J call TRBJ2-5, with no clear D. Germline-derived CDR1 and CDR2 are MNHEY and SMNVEV (reference sequence). The V gene lost 0 bases and the J gene lost 5 bases, with 10 bases spanning the gap. The length of the CDR3 is 14 residues. CDR3 sequence reads: CASSLSPPGETQYF. CDR3 bases: TGTGCCAGCAGTTTATCCCCCCCTGGGGAGACCCAGTACTTC.

Ten or more counts support this clonotype. V is TRBV29-1 and J is TRBJ2-1; possible D gene TRBD2, 6 bases. Germline-derived CDR1 and CDR2 are SQVTM and ANQGSEA. The V gene lost 1 base and the J gene lost 0 bases, with 10 bases spanning the gap. The CDR3 consists of 15 residues. The CDR3 nucleotides read TGCAGCGTTGAAGGCGGGGTTAACTCCTACAATGAGCAGTTCTTC. Translated: CSVEGGVNSYNEQFF.

The rearrangement uses TRBV20-1 and TRBJ2-1, with D perhaps TRBD1 or TRBD2 (5 bases each). V was pared by 4 bases and J by 2 bases, with 9 bases between. Germline V lookup: CDR1 DFQATT, CDR2 SNEGSKA (reference sequence). The CDR3 totals 13 residues. This CDR3 reads CSAKGTTYNEQFF. The CDR3 nucleotides are TGCAGTGCTAAAGGGACCACCTACAATGAGCAGTTCTTC.

The CDR3 sequence is CSAHSGGVTDTQYF. CDR3 sequence (DNA): TGCAGTGCTCATAGCGGGGGGGTCACAGATACGCAGTATTTT. This chain connects TRBV20-1 to TRBJ2-3, with 11 bases aligning to TRBD2. Germline V gene sequence: CDR1 DFQATT, CDR2 SNEGSKA (reference sequence). The trim removed 5 bases at V and 2 bases at J, leaving 3 bases unmatched. The CDR3 runs to 14 residues.

Ten or more counts support this clonotype. The chain couples TRBV7-9 to TRBJ2-7; a possible D gene is TRBD2 (6 bases). The length of the CDR3 is 13 residues. CDR1 and CDR2 (germline): SEHNR, FQNEAQ (reference sequence). Trimming cost V 1 base and J 9 bases, with 13 bases left between them. In DNA form, the CDR3 reads TGTGCCAGCAGCTTAGGTAGTAGCGGAACGCAGTACTTC. As protein: CASSLGSSGTQYF.

This clonotype appeared many times. The rearrangement links TRBV12-3 or TRBV12-4 to TRBJ2-1; 9 bases agree with TRBD2. The CDR3 is 14 residues long. J was trimmed by 7 bases and V by 6 bases; bases with no gene match: 7. The CDR3 protein is CASSVAGDLNEQFF. The CDR3 DNA reads as TGTGCCAGCAGCGTAGCGGGAGATTTAAATGAGCAGTTCTTC.

The genes are TRBV28 and TRBJ2-2, with D perhaps assigned TRBD1 or TRBD2 (5 bases each). V gave up 6 bases and J gave up 6 bases, with 14 bases separating them. Germline V gene data show CDR1 as MDHEN and CDR2 as SYDVKM. The CDR3 sequence is 14 residues long. The CDR3 DNA reads as TGTGCCAGCAGCGGGACCCCAGGCGCCGGGGAGCTGTTTTTT. This gives the protein CASSGTPGAGELFF.

The chain is built from TRBV6-5 and TRBJ2-4; tentative D call: TRBD2 (5 bases). Trimming removed 0 bases from V and 8 bases from J, with 14 bases in between. This CDR3 has 15 amino acids. The germline V gene encodes CDR1 MNHEY and CDR2 SVGAGI. CDR3 residues: CASSYSRRDGHIQYF. The CDR3 nucleotides are TGTGCCAGCAGTTACTCTAGACGGGATGGACACATTCAGTACTTC.

As regards this clonotype: With a much larger clone just one base away, this may be a read error. This chain joins TRBV12-3 or TRBV12-4 and TRBJ2-7; 8 positions agree with TRBD1. The CDR3 length is 14 residues. The trim removed 5 bases at V and 2 bases at J, leaving 5 bases unmatched. The CDR3 sequence: CASSRQGRPYEQYF. In DNA, the CDR3 is TGTGCCAGCAGTCGACAGGGGCGACCCTACGAGCAGTACTTC.

At least ten counts were recorded for this clonotype. The J gene is TRBJ1-4, the V gene TRBV2, with unresolved D. Germline values: CDR1 SNHLY, CDR2 FYNNEI. Trimming took off 6 bases at V and 8 bases at J, with 19 bases between the two ends. The CDR3 covers 15 residues. The CDR3: CASSADGLPGEKLFF. The DNA for the CDR3 is TGTGCCAGCAGCGCCGATGGACTACCGGGGGAAAAACTGTTTTTT.

The chain links TRBV2 to TRBJ1-2; D ambiguous. The CDR3 extends over 14 amino acids. The V gene's germline CDR1 is SNHLY and CDR2 FYNNEI. Trimming removed 2 bases at V and 2 bases at J, with 9 bases between. Here the CDR3 DNA reads TGTGCCAGCAGTGAAAACGGGGAAAACTATGGCTACACCTTC. Translating it yields CASSENGENYGYTF.

This clonotype came up once. This chain connects TRBV29-1 to TRBJ2-1, with TRBD1 matching over 7 bases. The J segment lost 6 bases and the V segment lost 5 bases, leaving 7 bases of the junction unmatched. The CDR3 has 13 amino acids. Germline V gene lookup returns CDR1 SQVTM and CDR2 ANQGSEA. CDR3 in amino acids: CSVPTGIGNEQFF. The DNA for the CDR3 is TGCAGCGTTCCGACAGGGATCGGCAATGAGCAGTTCTTC.

This clonotype was detected ten times or more. V is TRBV29-1 and J is TRBJ2-3; tentatively, D is TRBD2 (6 bases). The germline V gene encodes CDR1 SQVTM and CDR2 ANQGSEA. This CDR3 is 13 amino acids long. The germline V and J ends were trimmed by 2 bases and 6 bases, with 12 bases remaining between them. DNA for the CDR3: TGCAGCGTTGAACGGGGACTTGCGGATACGCAGTATTTT. Encoded protein: CSVERGLADTQYF.

This clonotype has just a few counts. The genes are TRBV10-3 and TRBJ2-3, with 11 bases aligning to TRBD2. J lost 3 bases, V lost 0 bases, and 5 bases had no gene match. Per the germline V gene, CDR1 is ENHRY and CDR2 is SYGVKD. This CDR3 has 17 residues. CDR3: CAISESTSGKRTDTQYF. DNA for the CDR3: TGTGCCATCAGTGAGTCGACTAGCGGGAAGAGGACAGATACGCAGTATTTT.

The table lists this clonotype with a few counts. V gene TRBV29-1 combines with J gene TRBJ2-7, with D hard to call. Germline CDR1 SQVTM, CDR2 ANQGSEA. V was shortened by 0 bases and J by 4 bases, with 10 bases between the two germline ends. This CDR3 is built from 13 residues. CDR3 nucleotide sequence: TGCAGCGTTGAAGATTGGGGAACTTACGAGCAGTACTTC. Translation gives CSVEDWGTYEQYF.

Many counts were recorded for this clonotype. The rearrangement uses TRBV6-4 and TRBJ2-3; 14 bases agree with TRBD2. The CDR3 consists of 15 residues. Germline lookup yields CDR1 MRHNA and CDR2 SNTAGT. After removal of 6 bases from V and 3 bases from J, the junction contained 2 bases not matched to a gene. The CDR3 DNA is TGTGCCAGCAGGGGACTAGCGGGGGATACAGATACGCAGTATTTT. As protein: CASRGLAGDTDTQYF.

This clonotype was picked up many times. The V and J genes are TRBV11-2 and TRBJ2-3; D remains ambiguous. V was cut by 0 bases and J by 1 base, with 2 bases left in between. Germline CDR1 SGHAT, CDR2 FQNNGV. The CDR3 is made up of 13 amino acids. The CDR3 sequence is CASSLEGTDTQYF. The CDR3, as DNA: TGTGCCAGCAGCTTAGAAGGCACAGATACGCAGTATTTT.